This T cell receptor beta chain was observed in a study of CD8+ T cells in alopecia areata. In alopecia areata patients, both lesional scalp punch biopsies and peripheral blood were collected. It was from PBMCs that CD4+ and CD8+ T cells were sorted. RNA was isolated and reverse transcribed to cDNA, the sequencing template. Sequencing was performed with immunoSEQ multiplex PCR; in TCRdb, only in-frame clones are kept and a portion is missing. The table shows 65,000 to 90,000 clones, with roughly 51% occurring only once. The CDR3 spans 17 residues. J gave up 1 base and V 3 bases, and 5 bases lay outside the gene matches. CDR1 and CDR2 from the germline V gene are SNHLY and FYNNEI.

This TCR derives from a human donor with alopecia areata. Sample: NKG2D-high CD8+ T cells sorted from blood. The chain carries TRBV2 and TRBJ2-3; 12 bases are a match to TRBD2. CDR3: CASSDPRTSGGTDTQYF. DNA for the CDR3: TGTGCCAGCAGTGACCCCCGGACTAGCGGGGGCACAGATACGCAGTATTTT.